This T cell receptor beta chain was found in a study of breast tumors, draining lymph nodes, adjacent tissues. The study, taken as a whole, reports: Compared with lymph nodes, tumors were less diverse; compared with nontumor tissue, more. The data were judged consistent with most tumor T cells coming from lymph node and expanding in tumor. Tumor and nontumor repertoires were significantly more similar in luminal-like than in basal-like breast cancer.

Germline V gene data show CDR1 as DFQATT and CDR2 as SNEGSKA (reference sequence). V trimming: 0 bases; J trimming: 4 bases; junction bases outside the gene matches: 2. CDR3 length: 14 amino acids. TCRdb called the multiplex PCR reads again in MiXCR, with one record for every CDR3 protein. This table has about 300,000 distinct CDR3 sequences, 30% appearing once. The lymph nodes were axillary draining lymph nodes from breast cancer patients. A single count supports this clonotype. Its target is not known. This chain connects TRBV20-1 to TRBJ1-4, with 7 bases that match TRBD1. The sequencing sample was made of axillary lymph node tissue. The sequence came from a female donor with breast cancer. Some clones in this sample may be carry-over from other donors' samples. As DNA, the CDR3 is TGCAGTGCTAGAGAGGGACAGAATAATGAAAAACTGTTTTTT. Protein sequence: CSAREGQNNEKLFF.